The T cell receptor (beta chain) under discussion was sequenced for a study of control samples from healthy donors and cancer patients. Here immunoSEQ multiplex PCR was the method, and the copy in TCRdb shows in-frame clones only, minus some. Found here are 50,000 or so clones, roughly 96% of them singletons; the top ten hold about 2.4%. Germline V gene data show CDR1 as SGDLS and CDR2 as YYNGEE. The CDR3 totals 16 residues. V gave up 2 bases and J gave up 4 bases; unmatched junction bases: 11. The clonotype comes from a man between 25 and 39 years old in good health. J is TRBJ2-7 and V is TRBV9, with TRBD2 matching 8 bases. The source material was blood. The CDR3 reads CASSVGAGGRGYEQYF. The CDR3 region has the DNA TGTGCCAGCAGCGTCGGGGCGGGAGGACGGGGATACGAGCAGTACTTC.